This T cell receptor (beta chain) derives from a study of cytomegalovirus exposure and HLA in healthy donors. General observations from the study: Highest at DRB1 and lowest at HLA-C, TCR association rates differed among HLA loci in a later analysis.

This CDR3 has 15 amino acids. V gave up 4 bases and J gave up 3 bases, with 11 bases separating them. CDR1 is SGHRS and CDR2 is YFSETQ in the germline V gene. PCR amplification relied on 60 Vbeta primers (plus 13 Jbeta primers). Assay used: immunoSEQ multiplex PCR; TCRdb lists only in-frame clones, some missing. This sample lists tens of thousands of clones; its ten largest clones have 0.58%. For this clone: Its matching antigen is unknown.

The material sequenced was PBMCs. The clonotype was recovered from a man in his forties or fifties in good health and CMV-seronegative. This sequence joins TRBV5-1 and TRBJ2-6, with D possibly matching TRBD2 (6 bases). The CDR3 sequence is CASSPPGVGANVLTF. CDR3 DNA: TGCGCCAGCAGCCCGCCGGGGGTTGGGGCCAACGTCCTGACTTTC.